The TCR beta chain under discussion was sequenced for a study of CD8 T cells in ankylosing spondylitis. The study's findings and limits: For ankylosing spondylitis blood, a TCR beta motif of 8 or 9 highly homologous variants appeared characteristic. Significant enrichment of disease-linked clones was reported in matched ankylosing spondylitis synovial fluid.

It was by quantitative 5'-RACE with molecular barcodes that TCR beta libraries were made. TCRdb fed the 5' RACE reads into MiXCR, producing one record per CDR3 protein. The sample holds around 770,000 distinct CDR3 sequences, around a fifth seen once. Concerning this clonotype itself: Its antigen is currently unknown.

This sequence was found in a male donor with ankylosing spondylitis. The sequenced sample was blood, either unsorted or a sorted T cell fraction (not recorded which).

The CDR3 nucleotides are TGTGCCATCAGTGGCACGACAGGGGCCCACCCCACCGAGCAGTACTTC. It specifies CAISGTTGAHPTEQYF. V gene TRBV10-3 combines with J gene TRBJ2-7, with TRBD1 matching over 8 bases. The V segment lost 4 bases and the J segment 6 bases; nucleotides outside the gene matches: 14. This CDR3 is 16 amino acids long. Germline V gene sequence: CDR1 ENHRY, CDR2 SYGVKD.